The 16 T cell receptor beta chains in this list originate from one sample, sequenced in a study of shared clonotypes between healthy human individuals. Here immunoSEQ multiplex PCR was the method, and the copy in TCRdb shows in-frame clones only, minus some. The sample records approximately 700,000 clones, 60% to 75% being singletons. The sample comprised memory CD4+ T cells sorted from blood. The subset denotes: CD45RA-negative fraction. These receptors all stem from a woman in her 30s in good health.

This clone was detected only a few times. The chain carries TRBV4-1 and TRBJ1-4, with D maybe TRBD1 (5 bases). In germline, CDR1 is MGHRA, CDR2 YSYEKL. Trimming took 1 base from V and 5 from J, leaving 11 bases between them. The CDR3 contains 15 residues. The CDR3 DNA follows: TGCGCCAGCAGCCAAGGGTGGCAGGGAAATGAAAAACTGTTTTTT. Translating it yields CASSQGWQGNEKLFF.

The CDR3 region is CAWSVGSGTIYF. CDR3 coding DNA: TGTGCCTGGAGTGTCGGGTCGGGCACCATATATTTT. The gene calls are TRBV30 and TRBJ1-3; D remains ambiguous. CDR1 is GTSNPN and CDR2 is SVGIG in the germline V gene (reference sequence). V was clipped by 0 bases and J by 9 bases, with 9 bases between them. CDR3 length equals 12 residues.

This clone has a handful of counts. The chain couples TRBV5-4 to TRBJ1-1; a weak D match, TRBD1 (6 bases). Trimming shortened V by 6 bases and J by 0 bases, and 12 bases separated the two germline ends. This CDR3 is built from 14 residues. The germline V gene has CDR1 SGHNT and CDR2 YYREEE (reference sequence). CDR3 amino acids: CASNPGQLNTEAFF. The DNA of the CDR3 is TGTGCCAGCAACCCCGGACAGCTGAACACTGAAGCTTTCTTT.

This clone was seen a handful of times. This chain joins TRBV28 and TRBJ1-2, with D perhaps matching TRBD1 (5 bases). Per germline, CDR1 MDHEN and CDR2 SYDVKM. The CDR3 loop spans 15 amino acids. With 6 bases removed from V and 7 bases from J, the gap between germline ends came to 21 bases. In DNA form, the CDR3 reads TGTGCCAGCAGAACCACCTTAGGGGTGTTAGGTGGCTACACCTTC. As protein: CASRTTLGVLGGYTF.

This chain links TRBV10-3 with TRBJ1-2; D perhaps matches TRBD1 (5 bases). CDR1 is ENHRY and CDR2 is SYGVKD in the germline V gene. CDR3 size: 15 residues. The V end was cut by 10 bases, the J end by 3 bases, with 21 bases between. Written as DNA, the CDR3 is TGTGCCACCATGAAGGGCAGGGAAGGGGACTATGGCTACACCTTC. Its translation: CATMKGREGDYGYTF.

The chain uses TRBV29-1 and TRBJ2-5, with D tentatively TRBD1 (5 bases). CDR1 and CDR2 (germline): SQVTM, ANQGSEA. The CDR3 has 11 residues. Trimming left V 7 bases short and J 2 bases short, with 8 bases between. The chain's CDR3 is CSGQGQETQYF. The CDR3 DNA is TGCAGCGGCCAGGGTCAAGAGACCCAGTACTTC.

J is TRBJ2-1 and V is TRBV29-1; the match to TRBD2 covers 7 bases. Trimming removed 5 bases from V and 4 bases from J; junction bases left unmatched: 5. The CDR3 runs to 13 residues. Germline assignment: CDR1 SQVTM and CDR2 ANQGSEA. Here the CDR3 reads CSVSGTTYNEQFF. DNA of the CDR3: TGCAGCGTTTCCGGGACTACTTACAATGAGCAGTTCTTC.

This chain joins TRBV29-1 and TRBJ1-4; no clear D. This CDR3 has 11 amino acids. Germline assignment: CDR1 SQVTM and CDR2 ANQGSEA. V lost 6 bases and J lost 5, with 7 bases in between. The CDR3 region has the DNA TGCAGCGTAGGACGGAATGAAAAACTGTTTTTT. As protein: CSVGRNEKLFF.

With regard to this clone: Distinct nucleotide sequences in the sample also encode this CDR3. V gene TRBV27 combines with J gene TRBJ2-2; D might be TRBD2 (6 bases). The germline V gene encodes CDR1 MNHEY and CDR2 SMNVEV (reference sequence). There are 15 residues in the CDR3. Trimming cost V 6 bases and J 0 bases, with 11 bases left between them. The CDR3 loop is CASSFGGANTGELFF. The CDR3 nucleotides read TGTGCCAGCAGCTTTGGAGGGGCGAACACCGGGGAGCTGTTTTTT.

The chain uses TRBV6-5 and TRBJ1-1; 7 bases fit TRBD1. Germline values: CDR1 MNHEY, CDR2 SVGAGI. Trimming took 5 bases from V and 8 from J; bases not matched to a gene: 14. This CDR3 contains 15 residues. CDR3 sequence: CASSPPGQAAGEAFF. CDR3 nucleotide sequence: TGTGCCAGCAGTCCCCCAGGACAGGCCGCAGGGGAAGCTTTCTTT.

This sequence joins TRBV6-7 and TRBJ2-2, with D unresolved. TRBV6-7 qualifies as an ORF whose function is uncertain. V was clipped by 8 bases and J by 3 bases, with 4 bases between them. The CDR3 is 11 residues long. CDR3 nucleotides: TGTGCCAGCCCCCACACCGGGGAGCTGTTTTTT. The encoded protein is CASPHTGELFF.

The V and J genes are TRBV6-4 and TRBJ2-2, with unresolved D. Germline CDR1 reads MRHNA; CDR2 reads SNTAGT. This CDR3 region has 15 residues. The germline V and J ends were trimmed by 3 bases and 2 bases, with 10 bases remaining between them. CDR3 sequence reads: CASSDRPGNTGELFF. Written as DNA, the CDR3 is TGTGCCAGCAGTGATCGTCCGGGTAACACCGGGGAGCTGTTTTTT.

This rearrangement joins TRBV14 to TRBJ2-2, with D unclear. Trimming removed 4 bases from V and 0 bases from J, with 15 bases in between. This CDR3 is 17 amino acids long. Germline CDR1 reads SGHDN; CDR2 reads FVKESK. DNA for the CDR3: TGTGCCAGCAGCCGACGGGCCGGGCCCACGAACACCGGGGAGCTGTTTTTT. Translating gives CASSRRAGPTNTGELFF.

This chain links TRBV5-1 with TRBJ2-5, with 14 bases fitting TRBD2. This CDR3 comprises 17 residues. Germline CDR1 reads SGHRS; CDR2 reads YFSETQ. V was clipped by 4 bases and J by 1 base; unmatched bases: 6. CDR3 coding DNA: TGCGCCAGCAGCAAGGGACTAGCGGGGGACTTCCAAGAGACCCAGTACTTC. It yields the protein CASSKGLAGDFQETQYF. Complete variable domain (other parts from reference TRBV5-1 and TRBJ2-5): KAGVTQTPRYLIKTRGQQVTLSCSPISGHRSVSWYQQTPGQGLQFLFEYFSETQRNKGNFPGRFSGRQFSNSRSEMNVSTLELGDSALYLCASSKGLAGDFQETQYFGPGTRLLVL.

In its sample, this clone was seen once. This sample includes further DNA sequences coding for the same CDR3. This rearrangement joins TRBV7-9 to TRBJ1-2; D possibly corresponds to TRBD1 (5 bases). This CDR3 has 14 residues. The V end lost 0 bases, the J end lost 4 bases, and 9 bases lay between the germline ends. Germline V gene lookup returns CDR1 SEHNR and CDR2 FQNEAQ (reference sequence). The CDR3 region has the DNA TGTGCCAGCAGCTTAGCAGGGGTTGGCTATGGCTACACCTTC. Amino acid sequence: CASSLAGVGYGYTF.

The rearrangement uses TRBV5-1 and TRBJ2-3; D not resolved. This CDR3 has 15 amino acids. Between the trimmed V and J ends, which lost 5 bases and 0 bases, there was a span of 13 bases. Germline lookup yields CDR1 SGHRS and CDR2 YFSETQ. CDR3: CASSDPGASTDTQYF. The CDR3 coding sequence is TGCGCCAGCAGTGATCCAGGTGCTAGCACAGATACGCAGTATTTT.